What follows describes a single T cell receptor beta chain. The clone's antigen remains unknown. Base qualities are not recorded, but no much larger clone differs from it by a single base. The reads were generated on an Illumina NovaSeq 6000. TCRalpha and TCRbeta cDNA libraries were built by 5'RACE with constant-segment primers, adding sample barcodes and unique molecular identifiers. RNA was extracted from every sample with Trizol reagent. Library amplification was performed in two PCR steps, and a second sample barcode and Illumina TruSeq adapters were introduced in the second step. Sequencing of the libraries was done on an Illumina NovaSeq, producing 2 x 150 bp paired-end reads. The authors processed their data as follows. Reads were demultiplexed and collapsed into UMI-guided consensus sequences with migec v1.2.7. Using mixcr v2.1.11, the UMI consensuses were aligned to TRA and TRB V and J templates and assembled into clonotypes. A clonotype was counted as expanded or contracted only when both edgeR and NoisET called the clonotype significant, with the noise models trained on biological replicates. For edgeR calls, the cutoffs were a false discovery rate-adjusted p below 0.01 and a log2 fold-change threshold of 1. As an exploratory analysis of dynamics, max-normalized trajectories of the 1000 most abundant clonotypes were examined with PCA combined with hierarchical clustering. Separately sequenced CD4+ and CD8+ repertoires were used to assign the CD4 or CD8 phenotype of responding clones. TCRdb cleaned the public reads at Q25 with fastp, built clones with MiXCR and kept in-frame beta chains. Every CDR3 protein is listed once, alongside the most common genes and DNA of its rows. The V and J calls come from TCRdb's annotation, not from the publication. This sample holds around 410,000 distinct CDR3 sequences; under 25% were observed only once. Roughly 13% of the sample lies in the top ten.

From its cysteine to its phenylalanine, the CDR3 spans 11 amino acids. Solely the CDR3 DNA is kept, with 33 bases framed from the first base. CDR1 is given as GTSNPN and CDR2 as SVGIG, both from the germline V gene (reference sequence). The germline ends are 12 bases apart after V is trimmed by 7 bases and J by 6 bases. Ficoll-Paque density gradient centrifugation was the method used to isolate PBMCs. This sample was included in a study of T-cell memory formation after mild COVID-19 (dated by TCRdb to the early 2020s). In the study overall: TCR sequence clusters from the two donors were largely donor specific. Two young, previously healthy adult volunteers, one female and one male, were included in the cohort. T-cell clones expanding and contracting after mild COVID-19 in two donors were tracked by longitudinal TCRalpha and TCRbeta repertoire sequencing. Study-wide findings and limitations: From day 15 to 85, contracting clones showed balanced CD4/CD8 phenotypes, whereas a second wave of clones that expanded from day 15 to 37 leaned towards CD4+. Contracting CD4+ clones were found mainly in CM and EM memory subsets, while CD8+ clones were enriched in EMRA. Some responding clones were detected in pre-infection memory, which suggested that pre-existing cross-reactive memory T cells had joined the SARS-CoV-2 response. SARS-CoV-2 specificity of the second-wave clones peaking on day 37 was not confirmed. Only a couple of mild cases were covered in the study, and larger cohorts including severe cases with pre-infection samples were considered necessary.

The receptor was isolated from an adult woman who had mild COVID-19 (a few samples of this study predate the infection). The sample titles of this study are shuffled in the database, so cell type and time point are left out; the donor was told from shared clones. The V and J segments used are TRBV30 and TRBJ1-2; a tentative D call is TRBD1 (6 bases match). Sequenced material: PBMCs or a T cell subset sorted from them (not recorded which). The DNA sequence is given as TGTGCCTTCAACAGGGCACATGGCTACACCTTC. It is translated as CAFNRAHGYTF.